The T cell receptor beta chain under discussion was sequenced for a study of T cells after posttransplantation cyclophosphamide. Study observations and caveats: Tissue-infiltrating T cells from skin or gut overlapped little with blood T cells.

The assay was immunoSEQ multiplex PCR, and TCRdb's table has in-frame clones only and misses some. The sample has some 6,000 clones, 70% to 85% seen once. Germline CDR1 MNHNS, CDR2 SASEGT. The CDR3 spans 16 residues. Germline trimming cut 4 bases from V and 6 bases from J; bases unmatched to any gene: 7. A word on this clone: Its antigen is undetermined.

Busulfan-fludarabine conditioning, marrow transplant, and cyclophosphamide on days +3 and +4 were administered. The receptor's source is a male patient in his forties or fifties who received an allogeneic stem cell transplant from a related donor and was CMV-positive. Some T cells may arise from the graft donor. Sequenced here: CD4+ T cells sorted from blood, sampled nearly 360 days after allogeneic stem cell transplant with posttransplant cyclophosphamide. The chain carries TRBV6-1 and TRBJ2-1; 12 positions agree with TRBD1. CDR3 DNA: TGTGCCAGCAGTGGGGACAGGGGGCGGTTGGGCAATGAGCAGTTCTTC. This gives the protein CASSGDRGRLGNEQFF.